The 13 T cell receptor beta chains reported below all come from one sample, sequenced in a study of identifying expanded T cells in peripheral blood. The method was immunoSEQ multiplex PCR; TCRdb's version includes in-frame clones alone and lacks a portion of them. The data show tens of thousands of clones, with around 90% seen just once and under 6.5% held by the top ten. The sample comprised blood. All receptors derive from a person aged 18 to 75 in good health.

This clone has only one observation. The chain couples TRBV6-1 to TRBJ2-6; 7 bases fit TRBD1. Looked up from germline, CDR1 is MNHNS and CDR2 is SASEGT. V was clipped by 2 bases and J by 4 bases; unmatched bases: 5. This CDR3 comprises 16 residues. DNA of the CDR3: TGTGCCAGCAGTGAAAACAGGGGATCAGGGGCCAACGTCCTGACTTTC. Translated: CASSENRGSGANVLTF.

The chain recombines TRBV4-1 with TRBJ1-2; tentatively, D is TRBD1 (5 bases). The CDR3 is made up of 16 amino acids. V gave up 0 bases and J gave up 1 base, with 12 bases separating them. The germline V gene has CDR1 MGHRA and CDR2 YSYEKL. CDR3 loop: CASSQDFPRGNYGYTF. The DNA of the CDR3 is TGCGCCAGCAGCCAAGATTTTCCGAGGGGTAACTATGGCTACACCTTC.

As concerns this clone: An end of the junction differs from the germline gene, which may be a read error. This sample includes further DNA sequences coding for the same CDR3. V usage is TRBV6-5 and J usage is TRBJ1-2; 7 nucleotides align to TRBD1. Germline loops: CDR1 MNHEY, CDR2 SVGAGI. The CDR3 extends over 16 amino acids. Here the CDR3 DNA reads TGCGCCAGCAGTTACTCGAGATGGGGACAGAGGAATGGCTACACCTTC. Translated, it gives CASSYSRWGQRNGYTF.

In DNA form, the CDR3 reads TGTGCCAGCAGTCCACCTGGGGCTAGCGGGGGGGTCAGCGAGCAGTTCTTC. It codes for CASSPPGASGGVSEQFF. The chain combines TRBV25-1 with TRBJ2-1; 12 bases match TRBD2. V trimming: 5 bases; J trimming: 10 bases; junction bases outside the gene matches: 15. The CDR3 has 17 amino acids. Germline V lookup: CDR1 MGHDK, CDR2 SYGVNS. Complete variable domain (other parts from reference TRBV25-1 and TRBJ2-1): EADIYQTPRYLVIGTGKKITLECSQTMGHDKMYWYQQDPGMELHLIHYSYGVNSTEKGDLSSESTVSRIRTEHFPLTLESARPSHTSQYLCASSPPGASGGVSEQFFGPGTRLTVL.

The gene calls are TRBV30 and TRBJ1-1; D call uncertain. Trimming stripped 0 bases from V and 0 bases from J, with 8 bases between. CDR3 length equals 14 residues. Germline V gene lookup returns CDR1 GTSNPN and CDR2 SVGIG (reference sequence). The CDR3 DNA follows: TGTGCCTGGAGTGTTGAGGGTATGAACACTGAAGCTTTCTTT. Encoded protein: CAWSVEGMNTEAFF.

This clone was detected only a few times. The chain joins TRBV30 to TRBJ1-4; D gene unclear. The CDR3 contains 15 residues. The germline CDR1 and CDR2 sequences are GTSNPN and SVGIG (reference sequence). The V end lost 0 bases, the J end lost 3 bases, and 11 bases lay between the germline ends. In DNA form, the CDR3 reads TGTGCCTGGAGTGTGGGAACAGTGGCTAATGAAAAACTGTTTTTT. Amino acid sequence: CAWSVGTVANEKLFF.

This clone was seen a single time. V gene TRBV7-2 combines with J gene TRBJ2-5; a possible D gene is TRBD1 (5 bases). Looked up from germline, CDR1 is SGHTA and CDR2 is FQGNSA. The length of the CDR3 is 14 residues. The V end lost 5 bases, the J end lost 1 base, and 11 bases lay between the germline ends. CDR3 coding DNA: TGTGCCAGCAGCCTTGACAGAGCCCAAGAGACCCAGTACTTC. This translates into CASSLDRAQETQYF.

The genes are TRBV15 and TRBJ1-6, with D possibly being TRBD1 (6 bases). The V and J ends lost 3 bases and 5 bases respectively, with 8 bases between them. The CDR3 contains 14 residues. From germline, CDR1 is LNHNV and CDR2 YYDKDF (reference sequence). The CDR3 DNA is TGTGCCACCAGCAGCCGGGACAATAATTCACCCCTCCACTTT. Amino acids: CATSSRDNNSPLHF.

The chain employs TRBV30 and TRBJ1-3, with D possibly TRBD1 on 6 matching bases. Germline V lookup: CDR1 GTSNPN, CDR2 SVGIG (reference sequence). The germline V and J ends were trimmed by 4 bases and 4 bases, with 14 bases remaining between them. The CDR3 is made up of 14 amino acids. The CDR3 reads CAWTLGGPGNTIYF. The CDR3 bases are TGTGCCTGGACTCTGGGGGGGCCCGGAAACACCATATATTTT.

This chain uses TRBV5-1 with TRBJ1-2, with 11 bases that match TRBD1. Trimming took 0 bases from V and 4 from J; bases not matched to a gene: 8. The germline gives CDR1 SGHRS, CDR2 YFSETQ. CDR3 length equals 17 residues. The chain's CDR3 is CASSLASLGTGGYGYTF. CDR3 DNA sequence: TGCGCCAGCAGCTTGGCCTCGTTGGGGACAGGGGGCTATGGCTACACCTTC. Variable domain in full (rest from reference TRBV5-1 and TRBJ1-2): KAGVTQTPRYLIKTRGQQVTLSCSPISGHRSVSWYQQTPGQGLQFLFEYFSETQRNKGNFPGRFSGRQFSNSRSEMNVSTLELGDSALYLCASSLASLGTGGYGYTFGSGTRLTVV.

The V gene is TRBV7-9, the J gene TRBJ2-3; TRBD2 agrees at 8 bases. Germline V gives CDR1 SEHNR, CDR2 FQNEAQ (reference sequence). The CDR3 consists of 15 residues. With V trimmed by 1 base and J by 5 bases, 5 bases remained unmatched. The CDR3 reads CASSLGGRYGDTQYF. CDR3 bases: TGTGCCAGCAGCTTAGGCGGGAGGTATGGAGATACGCAGTATTTT.

J is TRBJ2-1 and V is TRBV5-1, with D uncertain. The V gene lost 2 bases and the J gene lost 4 bases, with 13 bases spanning the gap. Germline CDR1 is SGHRS and CDR2 is YFSETQ. The CDR3 runs to 15 residues. CDR3 bases: TGCGCCAGCAGCTTAATCCCGGCCCTTTACAATGAGCAGTTCTTC. As protein: CASSLIPALYNEQFF. The full variable domain, in which reference TRBV5-1 and TRBJ2-1 provide the parts outside the CDR3, is KAGVTQTPRYLIKTRGQQVTLSCSPISGHRSVSWYQQTPGQGLQFLFEYFSETQRNKGNFPGRFSGRQFSNSRSEMNVSTLELGDSALYLCASSLIPALYNEQFFGPGTRLTVL.

This clone was counted a few times. In the same sample, other DNA sequences code for this CDR3. CDR3 in amino acids: CASSYSGRDNSPLHF. In DNA, the CDR3 is TGTGCCAGCAGTTACTCGGGTCGGGATAATTCACCCCTCCACTTT. The V gene is TRBV6-5, the J gene TRBJ1-6, with D hard to call. Germline V gene lookup returns CDR1 MNHEY and CDR2 SVGAGI. Trimming took off 0 bases at V and 5 bases at J, with 8 bases between the two ends. The CDR3 has 15 residues.